What follows describes a single TCR beta chain. This sample was included in a study of blood T cell repertoires in COVID-19. Study at large: Sample material is recorded as cDNA or gDNA derived from T cells, B-cell-depleted T cells, or PBMCs.

The CDR3 is made up of 15 amino acids. Germline V gene lookup returns CDR1 MNHNY and CDR2 SVGAGI (reference sequence). The ends lost 6 bases at V and 4 bases at J; junction bases unmatched: 6. Seattle enrolled patients during active infection and tracked them longitudinally. Methods used by the authors: Amplification with reference gene primers provided the estimates of nucleated cell counts. Using immunoSEQ multiplex PCR, the repertoire was profiled, and TCRdb retains in-frame clones only, with some absent. For V, J and clone size, that table is used; D and trimming come from the DNA. The sample includes over 150,000 clones, around nine tenths of them seen just once.

The gene calls are TRBV6-6 and TRBJ2-2, with 9 bases that match TRBD1. The clonotype originates from a man aged 50 to 59 with COVID-19, enrolled during active disease. The specimen was peripheral blood. The CDR3 region has the DNA TGTGCCAGCAGCCCCGGGACAGGGATCACCGGGGAGCTGTTTTTT. Protein: CASSPGTGITGELFF.